This TCR beta chain came from a study of CD8 T cells in Susac syndrome. Germline CDR1 is DFQATT and CDR2 is SNEGSKA (reference sequence). The length of the CDR3 is 14 residues. With 5 bases clipped from V and 0 bases from J, the junction kept 6 bases outside the gene matches. The authors sequenced TCR beta from blood CD8+ and CD4+ T cells. RNA was extracted with the RNeasy kit, and a quantity of roughly 0.45 to 1 ug was reverse transcribed using random hexamers. In TCRdb, the immunoSEQ multiplex PCR reads were re-called with MiXCR into one record per CDR3 protein. This table has around 160,000 distinct CDR3 sequences, around 95% appearing once.

The source material was CD4+ T cells from PBMCs. The chain carries TRBV20-1 and TRBJ1-1, with 7 bases lining up with TRBD1. This TCR came from a human donor in good health. The CDR3 sequence is CSALEGQMNTEAFF. The CDR3 DNA reads as TGCAGTGCTCTCGAGGGACAGATGAACACTGAAGCTTTCTTT.